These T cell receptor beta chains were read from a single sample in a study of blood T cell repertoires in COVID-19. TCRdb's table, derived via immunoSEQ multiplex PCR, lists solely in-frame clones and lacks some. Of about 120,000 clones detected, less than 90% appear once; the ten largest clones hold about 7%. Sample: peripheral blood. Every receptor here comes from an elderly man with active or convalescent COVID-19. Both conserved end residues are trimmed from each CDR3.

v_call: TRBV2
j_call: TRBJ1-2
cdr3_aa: ASSPGQGNYGYT

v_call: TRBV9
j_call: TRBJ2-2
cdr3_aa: ASSVAALTANTGELF

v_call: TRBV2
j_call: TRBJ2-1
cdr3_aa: ASSEALLAGVRNEQF

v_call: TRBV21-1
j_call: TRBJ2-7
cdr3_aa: ASSNRYEQY

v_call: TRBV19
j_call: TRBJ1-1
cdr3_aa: ASSIQGTLNTEAF

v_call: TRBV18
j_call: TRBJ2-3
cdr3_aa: ASSKDSRADTQY

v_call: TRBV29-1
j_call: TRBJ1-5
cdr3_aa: SVGTGDQPQH

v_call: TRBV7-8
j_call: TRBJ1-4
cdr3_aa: ASSRRTAHSDEKLF

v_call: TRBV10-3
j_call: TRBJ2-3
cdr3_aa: AISSSTDTQY

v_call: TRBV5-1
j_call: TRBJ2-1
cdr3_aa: ASSSPITTSYNEQF

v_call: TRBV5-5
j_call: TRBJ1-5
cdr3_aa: ASSHGQGGNQPQH

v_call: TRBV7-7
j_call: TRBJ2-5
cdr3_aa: ASSPGLAGKETQY

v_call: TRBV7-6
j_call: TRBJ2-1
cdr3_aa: ASSAAAGTGQF

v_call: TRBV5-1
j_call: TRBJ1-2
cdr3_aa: ASRDSNYGYT

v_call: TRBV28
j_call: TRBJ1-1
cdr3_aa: ASRSGRVNTEAF

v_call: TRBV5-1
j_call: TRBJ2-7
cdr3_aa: ASSSRQGSSYEQY

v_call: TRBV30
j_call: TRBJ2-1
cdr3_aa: AWWTIHYNEQF

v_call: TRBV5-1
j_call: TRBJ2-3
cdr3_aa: ASSQGGSTDTQY

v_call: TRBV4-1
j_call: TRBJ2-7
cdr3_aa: ASSQEGTGSPYEQY

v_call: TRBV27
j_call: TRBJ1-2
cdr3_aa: ASSLYPVGEGYT

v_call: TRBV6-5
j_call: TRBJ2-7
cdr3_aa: ASSYPGTGVNEQY

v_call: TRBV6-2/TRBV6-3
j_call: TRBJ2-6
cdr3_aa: ASSWGTGISGANVLT

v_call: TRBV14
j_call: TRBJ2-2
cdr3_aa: ASSTRRGGAGELF

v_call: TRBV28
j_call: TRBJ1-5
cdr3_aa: ASSLFPTGPQH

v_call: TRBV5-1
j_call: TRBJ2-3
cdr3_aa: ASSLPSTDTQY

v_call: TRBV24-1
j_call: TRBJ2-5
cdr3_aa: ATSRGRSETQY

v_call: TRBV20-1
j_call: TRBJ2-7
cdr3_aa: SASGPDYYEQY

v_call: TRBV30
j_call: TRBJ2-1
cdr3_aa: ACSGSTNEQF

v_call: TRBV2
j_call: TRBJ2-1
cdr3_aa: ASSVPTSGETYNEQF

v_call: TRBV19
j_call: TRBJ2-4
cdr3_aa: AGVGQGITIQY

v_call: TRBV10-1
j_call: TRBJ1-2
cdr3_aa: ASGAGYGYT

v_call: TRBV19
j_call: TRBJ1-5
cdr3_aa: ASQGGGGVSNQPQH

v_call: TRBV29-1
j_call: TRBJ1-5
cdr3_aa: AVGQGILGNQPQH

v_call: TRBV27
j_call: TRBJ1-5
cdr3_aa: ASSLRTGGNQPQH

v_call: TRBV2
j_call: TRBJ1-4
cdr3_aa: ASSGQITTNEKLF

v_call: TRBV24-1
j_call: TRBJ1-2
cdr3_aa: ATSDFDTNYGYT

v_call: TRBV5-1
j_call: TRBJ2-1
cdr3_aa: ASSSWGEANEQF

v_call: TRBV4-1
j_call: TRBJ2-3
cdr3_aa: ASSQVPLAASTDTQY

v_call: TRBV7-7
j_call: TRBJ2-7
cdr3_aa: ASSPNGAYEQY

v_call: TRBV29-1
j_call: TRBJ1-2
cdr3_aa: SVQTQDYGYT

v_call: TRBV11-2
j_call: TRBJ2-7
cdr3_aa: ASSLDRGTGGKSYEQY